The 27 T cell receptor beta chains presented below share a single source sample, sequenced in a study of naive and memory T cell subsets listed by TCRdb under 2017. The method was UMI-ligation and nested PCR. Data came from an Illumina MiSeq. To cover both TRBC1 and TRBC2, the beta constant-region primer consisted of an equimolar mix of two oligonucleotides. Clones were called with MiXCR by TCRdb after fastp trimmed the public reads at Q25, and only in-frame beta chains were retained. Under each unique CDR3 protein, matching rows form one entry showing the most common genes and DNA. The sample table contains around 5,700 distinct CDR3 sequences; only one count was recorded for roughly 6.6% of them. Clones ranked in the top ten supply over 35% of the sample. Sequencing was performed on effector memory CD8+ T cells from blood. Explained via the paper, the cell subset or site label denotes: effector memory, CD45RA- CD27-. Receptors were obtained from a human donor in good health.

This clonotype ranks as medium-sized. This rearrangement joins TRBV6-4 to TRBJ2-1, with 8 bases that match TRBD2. Germline CDR1 MRHNA, CDR2 SNTAGT. Trimming took 3 bases from V and 9 from J; bases not matched to a gene: 7. The CDR3 sequence is 14 residues long. CDR3 in DNA: TGTGCCAGCAGTGAGGGACTAGAGGTGACTGAGCAGTTCTTC. Its translation is CASSEGLEVTEQFF.

This clonotype was recorded at least ten times. The gene calls are TRBV28 and TRBJ2-5; TRBD1 aligns across 8 bases. Trimming cost V 6 bases and J 4 bases; bases outside gene matches: 7. This CDR3 has 14 amino acids. Germline V gene lookup returns CDR1 MDHEN and CDR2 SYDVKM. In nucleotides, the CDR3 is TGTGCCAGCAGCCTACCCGGACAGGGAGAGACCCAGTACTTC. The encoded protein is CASSLPGQGETQYF.

This chain links TRBV7-2 with TRBJ2-7, with D unclear. The CDR3 is made up of 13 amino acids. V lost 1 base to trimming and J lost 2 bases, with 6 bases between them. Germline CDR1 and CDR2: SGHTA and FQGNSA. In DNA, the CDR3 is TGTGCCAGCAGCTTAGACAGCGCCTACGAGCAGTACTTC. Translated: CASSLDSAYEQYF.

The chain combines TRBV2 with TRBJ2-7; D not certain. V was clipped by 3 bases and J by 2 bases, with 8 bases between them. The CDR3 runs 13 residues. CDR1 is SNHLY and CDR2 is FYNNEI in the germline V gene. The CDR3: CASSDGLAYEQYF. The CDR3 DNA reads as TGTGCCAGCAGTGATGGGCTGGCCTACGAGCAGTACTTC.

Ten or more counts support this clonotype. This chain's CDR3 is CSAHQDSSYEQYF. CDR3 nucleotides: TGCAGTGCCCATCAGGACAGCTCCTACGAGCAGTACTTC. The rearrangement joins TRBV20-1 to TRBJ2-7; perhaps TRBD1 as D (6 bases). The germline gives CDR1 DFQATT, CDR2 SNEGSKA (reference sequence). The CDR3 has 13 residues. V lost 6 bases and J lost 0, with 12 bases in between.

As concerns this clonotype: A single base separates this from a much larger clone, so it may be a read error. This rearrangement joins TRBV6-2 or TRBV6-3 to TRBJ1-5; no firm D call. This CDR3 spans 12 amino acids. With 6 bases removed from V and 2 bases from J, the gap between germline ends came to 5 bases. Germline lookup yields CDR1 MNHEY and CDR2 SVGEGT. The CDR3 here is CASRGRNQPQHF. CDR3 bases: TGTGCCAGCAGGGGCCGCAATCAGCCCCAGCATTTT.

In its sample, this clonotype ranks as medium-sized. This chain joins TRBV6-4 and TRBJ2-1; 13 nucleotides line up with TRBD2. The CDR3 totals 16 residues. V trimming: 0 bases; J trimming: 4 bases; junction bases outside the gene matches: 0. Per the germline V gene, CDR1 is MRHNA and CDR2 is SNTAGT. CDR3 nucleotides: TGTGCCAGCAGTGACTCGGGACTAGCGGGGTACAATGAGCAGTTCTTC. It encodes CASSDSGLAGYNEQFF.

This chain connects TRBV4-2 to TRBJ2-7; TRBD2 aligns across 9 bases. The CDR3 totals 16 residues. In germline, CDR1 is LGHNA, CDR2 YNFKEQ. The junction had 8 bases not matched to a gene; V was cut back by 3 bases and J by 2 bases. The CDR3 DNA follows: TGTGCCAGCAGCCAGGATAGCGGGGGATCTCCCTACGAGCAGTACTTC. It yields the protein CASSQDSGGSPYEQYF.

This clonotype was seen at least ten times. The V and J genes are TRBV11-3 and TRBJ2-5; TRBD1 agrees at 9 bases. The CDR3 is made up of 15 amino acids. Germline assignment: CDR1 SGHNT and CDR2 YENEEA. Losses at the gene ends were 6 bases for V and 4 bases for J; bases not matched to a gene: 9. DNA of the CDR3: TGTGCCAGCAGTCGATCTACAGGGGGCGTAGAGACCCAGTACTTC. This encodes CASSRSTGGVETQYF.

This clonotype occurred many times. The chain uses TRBV14 and TRBJ2-5, with 11 bases fitting TRBD2. The CDR3 contains 16 residues. In germline, CDR1 is SGHDN, CDR2 FVKESK. V gave up 3 bases and J gave up 3 bases; unmatched junction bases: 6. The CDR3 sequence: CASSQWTSGHKETQYF. For the CDR3, the DNA is TGTGCCAGCAGCCAGTGGACTAGCGGGCACAAAGAGACCCAGTACTTC.

The V and J genes are TRBV20-1 and TRBJ2-1; TRBD2 matches 8 bases. Trimming removed 4 bases from V and 0 bases from J; junction bases left unmatched: 2. This CDR3 region has 14 residues. CDR1 DFQATT and CDR2 SNEGSKA come from the germline V gene (reference sequence). CDR3 residues: CSATGTSSYNEQFF. CDR3 nucleotides: TGCAGTGCTACCGGGACTAGCTCCTACAATGAGCAGTTCTTC.

The chain carries TRBV5-1 and TRBJ2-7; D unresolved. Germline V gene lookup returns CDR1 SGHRS and CDR2 YFSETQ. CDR3 size: 14 residues. The ends were cut back, 4 bases at V and 1 base at J, with 12 bases in the middle. CDR3 sequence: CASSLSAVSYEQYF. For the CDR3, the DNA is TGCGCCAGCAGCCTATCTGCCGTTTCCTACGAGCAGTACTTC.

The J gene is TRBJ1-4, the V gene TRBV5-6; 10 bases are a match to TRBD1. Germline CDR1 and CDR2: SGHDT and YYEEEE. The CDR3 has 16 residues. V lost 3 bases to trimming and J lost 8 bases; unmatched junction nucleotides: 10. DNA of the CDR3: TGTGCCAGCAGCTCCCATCTAGGGACAGGGGTCGAAAAACTGTTTTTT. It encodes CASSSHLGTGVEKLFF.

This clonotype has only a few counts. This chain links TRBV12-3 or TRBV12-4 with TRBJ2-1; possibly TRBD1 for D (5 bases). The CDR3 has 17 residues. Trimming took 5 bases from V and 5 from J, leaving 22 bases between them. DNA of the CDR3: TGTGCCAGCAGTCCAAGTCAGGGCGAGCCGACCCACAATGAGCAGTTCTTC. Translation: CASSPSQGEPTHNEQFF.

This clonotype occurred many times. The chain uses TRBV6-1 and TRBJ2-1; TRBD2 aligns across 12 bases. The V gene end was trimmed by 6 bases and the J gene end by 3 bases; junction bases not matched to a gene: 3. The length of the CDR3 is 15 residues. Germline V CDR1 and CDR2: MNHNS, SASEGT. The DNA for the CDR3 is TGTGCCAGCAGGCTACTAGCGGGGGGCTACAATGAGCAGTTCTTC. This codes for CASRLLAGGYNEQFF.

This clonotype was found a few times. The chain links TRBV28 to TRBJ2-7, with D perhaps matching TRBD2 (7 bases). Per germline, CDR1 MDHEN and CDR2 SYDVKM. Trimming took 7 bases from V and 4 from J, leaving 20 bases between them. This CDR3 spans 15 amino acids. The CDR3 region has the DNA TGTGCCAGCACCCCGGGGGGCGGGAACTATTACGAGCAGTACTTC. The encoded protein is CASTPGGGNYYEQYF.

This clonotype appeared many times. V is TRBV4-3 and J is TRBJ2-3, with D possibly being TRBD2 (7 bases). The CDR3 totals 16 residues. Trimming took 0 bases from V and 5 from J, leaving 15 bases between them. Germline CDR1 LGHNA, CDR2 YSLEER. CDR3 nucleotide sequence: TGCGCCAGCAGCCAAGAAATGGGGGGGGCAGGAGATACGCAGTATTTT. This translates into CASSQEMGGAGDTQYF.

The chain combines TRBV20-1 with TRBJ2-1; 11 bases are shared with TRBD2. V lost 1 base and J lost 4; bases outside the gene matches: 3. The CDR3 sequence is 15 residues long. The V gene's germline CDR1 is DFQATT and CDR2 SNEGSKA (reference sequence). The CDR3 nucleotides are TGCAGTGCTAGAGCCGGGACTAGCGGATACAATGAGCAGTTCTTC. Encoded protein: CSARAGTSGYNEQFF.

This clonotype was counted many times. The V call is TRBV12-3 or TRBV12-4, the J call TRBJ1-6, with D maybe TRBD1 (6 bases). The ends were cut back, 4 bases at V and 9 bases at J, with 16 bases in the middle. The CDR3 has 15 residues. The CDR3 protein is CASSSTGFVGSPLHF. The CDR3 DNA reads TGTGCCAGCAGTTCGACAGGTTTCGTCGGTTCACCCCTCCACTTT.

V and J are TRBV28 and TRBJ2-1, with D possibly being TRBD2 (5 bases). V gave up 8 bases and J gave up 8 bases, with 10 bases separating them. The CDR3 runs to 11 residues. Germline loops: CDR1 MDHEN, CDR2 SYDVKM. As DNA, the CDR3 is TGTGCCAGCGGACTCGTCCATGAGCAGTTCTTC. Translated: CASGLVHEQFF.

The chain recombines TRBV27 with TRBJ2-7; 8 positions match TRBD1. From germline, CDR1 is MNHEY and CDR2 SMNVEV (reference sequence). V shed 6 bases and J 5 bases; nucleotides not matched to a gene: 6. The CDR3 extends over 13 amino acids. Here the CDR3 reads CASRTDRDHEQYF. The CDR3 coding sequence is TGTGCCAGCAGGACGGACAGGGACCACGAGCAGTACTTC.

This clonotype is medium-sized by share. This chain links TRBV3-1 with TRBJ2-5; a weak D match, TRBD2 (6 bases). The CDR3 loop spans 16 amino acids. Germline V CDR1 and CDR2: LGHDT, YNNKEL (reference sequence). Trimming pared 1 base from V and 4 bases from J, leaving 16 bases between. In DNA, the CDR3 is TGTGCCAGCAGCCAAGTACGCGGGACGGGATCAGAGACCCAGTACTTC. It encodes CASSQVRGTGSETQYF.

This clonotype was observed many times. CDR3 DNA: TGCAGCGTTGAAGATCAGGAACCAAATACGCAGTATTTT. Its translation is CSVEDQEPNTQYF. This rearrangement joins TRBV29-1 to TRBJ2-3; D not resolved. V shed 0 bases and J shed 7 bases, with 11 bases lying between them. The CDR3 is 13 amino acids. Germline V gene lookup returns CDR1 SQVTM and CDR2 ANQGSEA.

Ten or more counts support this clonotype. The rearrangement uses TRBV20-1 and TRBJ2-1; D might be TRBD1 (6 bases). This CDR3 contains 15 residues. Germline-derived CDR1 and CDR2 are DFQATT and SNEGSKA (reference sequence). Trimming removed 3 bases from V and 6 bases from J, with 18 bases in between. The CDR3 is CSASPRQAGGNEQFF. The CDR3 bases are TGCAGTGCTAGTCCCCGACAGGCAGGTGGCAATGAGCAGTTCTTC.

This clonotype has a count of ten or more. This rearrangement joins TRBV6-2 or TRBV6-3 to TRBJ2-5; D is uncertain. Germline V gene lookup returns CDR1 MNHEY and CDR2 SVGEGT. Trimming shortened V by 2 bases and J by 4 bases, and 11 bases separated the two germline ends. This CDR3 region has 14 residues. Here the CDR3 reads CASSYGPASETQYF. CDR3 coding DNA: TGTGCCAGCAGTTACGGCCCGGCCTCAGAGACCCAGTACTTC.

This clonotype was observed many times. The rearrangement joins TRBV6-1 to TRBJ2-1, with D possibly being TRBD1 (6 bases). The CDR3 has 14 residues. The V and J ends lost 5 bases and 7 bases respectively, with 15 bases between them. From germline, CDR1 is MNHNS and CDR2 SASEGT. The CDR3 region is CASSRGMEGNEQFF. The DNA for the CDR3 is TGTGCCAGCAGTAGGGGGATGGAAGGAAATGAGCAGTTCTTC.

As for this clonotype: The junction does not match germline at one end; this may be a read error. This sequence joins TRBV6-2 or TRBV6-3 and TRBJ2-3, with 13 bases identical to TRBD2. The CDR3 spans 15 residues. Germline V gene sequence: CDR1 MNHEY, CDR2 SVGEGT. CDR3 in amino acids: CASSWTSGSTDSQYF. The CDR3 coding sequence is TGTGCCAGCAGTTGGACTAGCGGGAGCACAGATTCGCAGTATTTT.